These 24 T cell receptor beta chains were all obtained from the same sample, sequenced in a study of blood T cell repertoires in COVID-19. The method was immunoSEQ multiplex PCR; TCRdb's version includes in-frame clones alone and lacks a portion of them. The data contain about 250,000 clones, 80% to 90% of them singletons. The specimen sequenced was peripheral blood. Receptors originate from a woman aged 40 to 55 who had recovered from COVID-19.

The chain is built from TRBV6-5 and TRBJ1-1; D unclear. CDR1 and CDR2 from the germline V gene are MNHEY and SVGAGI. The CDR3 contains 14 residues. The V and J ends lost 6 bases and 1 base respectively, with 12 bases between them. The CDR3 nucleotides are TGTGCCAGCAGCCGCGCGATGTGGAACACTGAAGCTTTCTTT. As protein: CASSRAMWNTEAFF.

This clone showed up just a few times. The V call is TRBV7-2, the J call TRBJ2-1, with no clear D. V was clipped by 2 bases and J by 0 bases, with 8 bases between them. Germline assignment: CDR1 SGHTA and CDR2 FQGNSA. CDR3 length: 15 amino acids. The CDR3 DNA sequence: TGTGCCAGCAGCTTAAGTTGGAGCTCCTACAATGAGCAGTTCTTC. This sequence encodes CASSLSWSSYNEQFF.

DNA of the CDR3: TGTGCCAGCAGTTCAAACTCCCGGGGGATAGAGAATTCACCCCTCCACTTT. This encodes CASSSNSRGIENSPLHF. The V gene is TRBV28, the J gene TRBJ1-6; a weak D match, TRBD1 (5 bases). The CDR3 has 17 residues. V gave up 4 bases and J gave up 7 bases, with 20 bases separating them. Germline assignment: CDR1 MDHEN and CDR2 SYDVKM.

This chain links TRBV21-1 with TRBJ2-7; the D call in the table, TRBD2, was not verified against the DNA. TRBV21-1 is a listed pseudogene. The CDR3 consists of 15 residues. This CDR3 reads CASSKPRSTGYEQYV. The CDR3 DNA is TGTGCCAGCAGCAAACCGAGGTCAACTGGGTACGAGCAGTACGTC.

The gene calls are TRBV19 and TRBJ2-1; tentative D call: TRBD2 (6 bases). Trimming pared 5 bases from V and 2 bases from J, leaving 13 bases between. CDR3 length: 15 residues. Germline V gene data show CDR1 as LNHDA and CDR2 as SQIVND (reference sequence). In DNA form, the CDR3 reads TGTGCCAGTAGTTTAAGGGACTTCACCTACAATGAGCAGTTCTTC. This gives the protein CASSLRDFTYNEQFF. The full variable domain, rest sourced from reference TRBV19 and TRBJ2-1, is DGGITQSPKYLFRKEGQNVTLSCEQNLNHDAMYWYRQDPGQGLRLIYYSQIVNDFQKGDIAEGYSVSREKKESFPLTVTSAQKNPTAFYLCASSLRDFTYNEQFFGPGTRLTVL.

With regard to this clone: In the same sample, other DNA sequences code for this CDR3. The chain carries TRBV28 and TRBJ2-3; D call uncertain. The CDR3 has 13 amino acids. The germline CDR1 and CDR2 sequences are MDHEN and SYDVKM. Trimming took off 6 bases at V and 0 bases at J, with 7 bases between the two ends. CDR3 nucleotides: TGTGCCAGCAGCCCCAGTAGCACAGATACGCAGTATTTT. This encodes CASSPSSTDTQYF.

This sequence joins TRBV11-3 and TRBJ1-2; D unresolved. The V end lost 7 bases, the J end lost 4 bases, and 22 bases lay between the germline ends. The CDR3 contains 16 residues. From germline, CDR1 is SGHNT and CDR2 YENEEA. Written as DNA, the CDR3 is TGTGCCAGCACCACCCTAAAGACCCAGGCCGTCTATGGCTACACCTTC. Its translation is CASTTLKTQAVYGYTF.

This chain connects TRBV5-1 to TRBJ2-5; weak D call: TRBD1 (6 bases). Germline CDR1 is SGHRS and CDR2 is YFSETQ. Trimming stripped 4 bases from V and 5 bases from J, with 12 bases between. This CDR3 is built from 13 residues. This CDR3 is CASSLPGAETQYF. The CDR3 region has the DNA TGCGCCAGCAGCCTGCCAGGGGCCGAGACCCAGTACTTC.

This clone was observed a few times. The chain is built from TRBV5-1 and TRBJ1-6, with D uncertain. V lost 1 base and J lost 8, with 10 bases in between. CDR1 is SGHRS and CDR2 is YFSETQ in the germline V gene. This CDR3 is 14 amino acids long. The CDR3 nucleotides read TGCGCCAGCAGCTTGAGTGCGGCCGATTCACCCCTCCACTTT. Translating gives CASSLSAADSPLHF.

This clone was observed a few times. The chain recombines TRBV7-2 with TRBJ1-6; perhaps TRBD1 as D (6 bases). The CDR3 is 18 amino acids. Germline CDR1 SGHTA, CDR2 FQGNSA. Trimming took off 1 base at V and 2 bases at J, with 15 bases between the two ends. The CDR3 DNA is TGTGCCAGCAGCTTAGGACGGACAGAGCGGACCTATAATTCACCCCTCCACTTT. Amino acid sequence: CASSLGRTERTYNSPLHF.

CDR3 region: CASVGVTDTQYF. The CDR3 region has the DNA TGTGCTAGTGTCGGGGTCACAGATACGCAGTATTTT. The rearrangement joins TRBV12-5 to TRBJ2-3, with a possible D match to TRBD2 (5 bases). The CDR3 runs to 12 residues. V gave up 7 bases and J gave up 2 bases, with 7 bases separating them. Germline CDR1 reads LGHNT; CDR2 reads FRNRAP.

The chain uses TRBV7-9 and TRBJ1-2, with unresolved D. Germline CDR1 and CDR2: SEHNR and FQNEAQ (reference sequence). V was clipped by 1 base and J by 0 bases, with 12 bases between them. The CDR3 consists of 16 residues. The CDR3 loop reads CASSLGAGEANYGYTF. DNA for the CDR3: TGTGCCAGCAGCTTAGGCGCCGGGGAAGCTAACTATGGCTACACCTTC. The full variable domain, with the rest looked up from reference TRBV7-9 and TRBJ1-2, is DTGVSQNPRHKITKRGQNVTFRCDPISEHNRLYWYRQTLGQGPEFLTYFQNEAQLEKSRLLSDRFSAERPKGSFSTLEIQRTEQGDSAMYLCASSLGAGEANYGYTFGSGTRLTVV.

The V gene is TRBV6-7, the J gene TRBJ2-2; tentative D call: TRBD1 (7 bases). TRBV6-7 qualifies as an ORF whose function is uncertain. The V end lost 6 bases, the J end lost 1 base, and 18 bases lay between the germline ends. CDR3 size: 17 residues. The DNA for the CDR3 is TGTGCCAGCAGATGCTGGGCGGGACAGAAGAACACCGGGGAGCTGTTTTTT. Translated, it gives CASRCWAGQKNTGELFF.

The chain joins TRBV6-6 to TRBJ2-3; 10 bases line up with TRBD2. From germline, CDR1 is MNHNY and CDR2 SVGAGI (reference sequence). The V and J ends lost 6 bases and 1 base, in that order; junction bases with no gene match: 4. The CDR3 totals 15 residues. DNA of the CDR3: TGTGCCAGCAGCTCCGGGACTAGCGGCACAGATACGCAGTATTTT. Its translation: CASSSGTSGTDTQYF.

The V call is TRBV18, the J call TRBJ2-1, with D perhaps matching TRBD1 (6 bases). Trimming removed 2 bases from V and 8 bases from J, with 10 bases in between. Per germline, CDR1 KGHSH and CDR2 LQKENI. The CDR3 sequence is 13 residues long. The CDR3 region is CASSPNRDDEQFF. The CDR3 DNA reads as TGTGCCAGCTCACCAAACAGGGACGATGAGCAGTTCTTC.

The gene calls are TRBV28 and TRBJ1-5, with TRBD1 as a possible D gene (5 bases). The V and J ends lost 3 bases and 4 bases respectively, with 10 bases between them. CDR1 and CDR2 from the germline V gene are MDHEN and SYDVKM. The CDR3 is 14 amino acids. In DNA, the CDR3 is TGTGCCAGCAGTTTGCAAGGGGAAAATCAGCCCCAGCATTTT. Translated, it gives CASSLQGENQPQHF.

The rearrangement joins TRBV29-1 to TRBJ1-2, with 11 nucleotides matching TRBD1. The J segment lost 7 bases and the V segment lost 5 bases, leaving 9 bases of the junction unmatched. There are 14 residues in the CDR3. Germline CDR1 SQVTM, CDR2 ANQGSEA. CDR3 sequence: CSVSVGTGGAGYTF. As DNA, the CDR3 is TGCAGCGTTTCAGTCGGGACAGGGGGGGCTGGCTACACCTTC.

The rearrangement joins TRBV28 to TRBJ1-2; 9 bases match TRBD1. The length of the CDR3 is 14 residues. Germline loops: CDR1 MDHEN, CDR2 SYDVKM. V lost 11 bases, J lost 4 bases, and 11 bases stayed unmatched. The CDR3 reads CASLWQGQGYGYTF. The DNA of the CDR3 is TGTGCCTCTCTCTGGCAGGGACAGGGCTATGGCTACACCTTC.

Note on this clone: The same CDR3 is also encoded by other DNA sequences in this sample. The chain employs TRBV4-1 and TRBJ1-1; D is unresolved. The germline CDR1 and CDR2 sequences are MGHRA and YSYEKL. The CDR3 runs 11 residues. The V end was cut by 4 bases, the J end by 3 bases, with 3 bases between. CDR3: CASSRDTEAFF. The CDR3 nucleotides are TGCGCCAGCAGCCGAGACACTGAAGCTTTCTTT.

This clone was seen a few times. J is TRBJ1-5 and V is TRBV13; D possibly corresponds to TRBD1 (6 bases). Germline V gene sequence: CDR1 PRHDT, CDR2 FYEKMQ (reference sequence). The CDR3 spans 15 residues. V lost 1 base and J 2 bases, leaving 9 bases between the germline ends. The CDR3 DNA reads TGTGCCAGCAGCTTAGCAGGGGAAGGCAATCAGCCCCAGCATTTT. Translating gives CASSLAGEGNQPQHF.

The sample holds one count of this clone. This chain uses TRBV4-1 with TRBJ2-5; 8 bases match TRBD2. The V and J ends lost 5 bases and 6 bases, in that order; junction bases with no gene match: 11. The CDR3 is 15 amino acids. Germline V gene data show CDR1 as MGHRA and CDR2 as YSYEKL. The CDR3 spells CASSNPGLDSKTQYF. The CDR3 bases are TGCGCCAGCAGCAATCCGGGACTAGACTCAAAGACCCAGTACTTC.

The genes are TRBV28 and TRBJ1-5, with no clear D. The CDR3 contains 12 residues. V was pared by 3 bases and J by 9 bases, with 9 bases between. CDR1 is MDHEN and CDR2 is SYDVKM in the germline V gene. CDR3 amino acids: CASSFLDMPQHF. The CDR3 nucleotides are TGTGCCAGCAGTTTTCTCGACATGCCCCAGCATTTT.

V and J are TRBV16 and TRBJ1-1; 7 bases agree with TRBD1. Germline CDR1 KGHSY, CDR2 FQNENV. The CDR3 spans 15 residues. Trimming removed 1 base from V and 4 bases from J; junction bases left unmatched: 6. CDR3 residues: CASSQYPGGGTEAFF. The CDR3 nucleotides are TGTGCCAGCAGCCAATACCCAGGGGGAGGCACTGAAGCTTTCTTT.

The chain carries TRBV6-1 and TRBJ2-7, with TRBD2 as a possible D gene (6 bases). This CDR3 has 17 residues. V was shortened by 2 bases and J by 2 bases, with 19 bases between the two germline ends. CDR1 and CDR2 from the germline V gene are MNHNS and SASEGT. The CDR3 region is CASSETGRTGLPYEQYF. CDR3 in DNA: TGTGCCAGCAGTGAAACGGGGAGGACTGGCCTGCCCTACGAGCAGTACTTC.